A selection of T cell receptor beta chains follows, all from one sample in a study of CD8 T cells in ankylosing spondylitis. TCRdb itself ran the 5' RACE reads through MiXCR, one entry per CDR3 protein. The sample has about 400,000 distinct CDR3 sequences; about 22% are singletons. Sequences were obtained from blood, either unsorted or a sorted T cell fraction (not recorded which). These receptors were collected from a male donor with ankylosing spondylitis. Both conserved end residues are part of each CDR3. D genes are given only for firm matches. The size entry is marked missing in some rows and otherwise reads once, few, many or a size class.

CDR3aa: CASRPGTGEPSNQPQHF
CDR3nt: TGTGCCAGCAGACCCGGGACAGGGGAACCCAGCAATCAGCCCCAGCATTTT
j_gene: TRBJ1-5
v_gene: TRBV6-1
abundance: once
d_gene: TRBD1

CDR3aa: CASSLARGDSNQPQHF
CDR3nt: TGCGCCAGCAGCTTGGCCCGGGGGGACAGCAATCAGCCCCAGCATTTT
j_gene: TRBJ1-5
v_gene: TRBV5-1
abundance: -
d_gene: -

CDR3aa: CASKGGPLSYEQYF
CDR3nt: TGCGCCAGCAAGGGGGGGCCTCTCTCCTACGAGCAGTACTTC
j_gene: TRBJ2-7
v_gene: TRBV10-2
abundance: -
d_gene: -

CDR3aa: CASSYSRPDTQYF
CDR3nt: TGTGCCAGCAGTTACTCGAGGCCAGATACGCAGTATTTT
j_gene: TRBJ2-3
v_gene: TRBV6-6
abundance: -
d_gene: -

CDR3aa: CASSQLTGGGYGYTF
CDR3nt: TGCGCCAGCAGCCAACTTACAGGGGGCGGCTATGGCTACACCTTC
j_gene: TRBJ1-2
v_gene: TRBV4-1
abundance: few
d_gene: TRBD1

CDR3aa: CSVAMGGSYNEQFF
CDR3nt: TGCAGCGTTGCGATGGGTGGGTCCTACAATGAGCAGTTCTTC
j_gene: TRBJ2-1
v_gene: TRBV29-1
abundance: -
d_gene: -

CDR3aa: CASSPGTNQQFF
CDR3nt: TGTGCCAGCAGCCCCGGGACCAACCAGCAGTTCTTC
j_gene: TRBJ2-1
v_gene: TRBV12-3/TRBV12-4
abundance: many
d_gene: -

CDR3aa: CASSPRDRSSYNEQFF
CDR3nt: TGTGCCAGCTCACCACGAGACAGGTCCAGCTACAATGAGCAGTTCTTC
j_gene: TRBJ2-1
v_gene: TRBV18
abundance: -
d_gene: -

CDR3aa: CASSPLPTQYF
CDR3nt: TGTGCCAGCAGCCCCCTTCCTACGCAGTATTTT
j_gene: TRBJ2-3
v_gene: TRBV13
abundance: -
d_gene: -

CDR3aa: CASSPRLAGTVETQYF
CDR3nt: TGTGCCAGCAGCCCTAGACTAGCGGGAACGGTGGAGACCCAGTACTTC
j_gene: TRBJ2-5
v_gene: TRBV7-2
abundance: few
d_gene: TRBD2

CDR3aa: CASSSPSGRASRTDTQYF
CDR3nt: TGTGCCAGCAGCTCCCCTAGCGGGAGGGCCTCTCGCACAGATACGCAGTATTTT
j_gene: TRBJ2-3
v_gene: TRBV11-2
abundance: -
d_gene: TRBD2

CDR3aa: CASSLRLAKNIQYF
CDR3nt: TGTGCCAGCAGCTTGCGACTAGCGAAAAACATTCAGTACTTC
j_gene: TRBJ2-4
v_gene: TRBV7-2
abundance: -
d_gene: TRBD2